Listed here are 17 T cell receptor beta chains from one sample, sequenced in a study of vaccination effects on CD4 cells after COVID-19. Antigen specificity for these receptors is unknown. Only in-frame clones appear in the TCRdb table, and some are missing; sequencing was by immunoSEQ multiplex PCR. The sample lists tens of thousands of clones; less than 70% were seen once. ViraFEST expansion of antigen-specific CD4+ T cells with viral peptide pools preceded sequencing. Researchers isolated CD4+ T cells once approximately eleven days of culture had elapsed. Recipients of the vaccine had no prior SARS-CoV-2 infection and negative nucleocapsid antibodies. The sequenced sample was CD4+ T cells from PBMCs cultured with HCoV-OC43 spike peptides, obtained before COVID-19 vaccination. Subset denoted: HCoV-OC43 spike overlapping peptide pool stimulation. All receptors derive from a human donor who received a COVID-19 vaccine.

This clone has a single count. The J gene is TRBJ1-5, the V gene TRBV3-1 (or the pseudogene TRBV3-2); 7 bases line up with TRBD1. Losses at the gene ends were 1 base for V and 2 bases for J; bases not matched to a gene: 2. The CDR3 is made up of 15 amino acids. Germline V CDR1 and CDR2: LGHDT, YNNKEL (reference sequence). CDR3 sequence reads: CASSQGTGGNQPQHF. Here the CDR3 DNA reads TGTGCCAGCAGCCAAGGCACAGGGGGCAATCAGCCCCAGCATTTT.

The chain links TRBV3-1 (or the pseudogene TRBV3-2) to TRBJ1-1, with unresolved D. Germline V gene sequence: CDR1 LGHDT, CDR2 YNNKEL (reference sequence). V lost 1 base, J lost 7 bases, and 7 bases lay in between. CDR3 size: 12 residues. DNA for the CDR3: TGTGCCAGCAGCCAAGGGGCAGTTGAAGCTTTCTTT. This gives the protein CASSQGAVEAFF.

This sequence joins TRBV29-1 and TRBJ1-2, with 10 bases matching TRBD1. CDR3 length equals 14 residues. The ends lost 4 bases at V and 2 bases at J; junction bases unmatched: 4. Per germline, CDR1 SQVTM and CDR2 ANQGSEA. CDR3 in amino acids: CSVGSGQGNYGYTF. For the CDR3, the DNA is TGCAGCGTTGGGTCGGGACAGGGGAACTATGGCTACACCTTC.

CDR3 sequence reads: CASSLRRQTNEKLFF. In nucleotides, the CDR3 is TGTGCCAGTAGTCTAAGACGACAGACTAATGAAAAACTGTTTTTT. This chain joins TRBV19 and TRBJ1-4; TRBD1 is a possible D gene (5 bases). The CDR3 totals 15 residues. Germline V gene data show CDR1 as LNHDA and CDR2 as SQIVND (reference sequence). With 5 bases removed from V and 2 bases from J, the gap between germline ends came to 12 bases.

The chain employs TRBV10-3 and TRBJ2-7; TRBD2 agrees at 9 bases. The trim removed 6 bases at V and 7 bases at J, leaving 10 bases unmatched. The CDR3 runs 14 residues. Germline-derived CDR1 and CDR2 are ENHRY and SYGVKD. The CDR3 DNA is TGTGCCATCAGGGGGAGCGGGAGGACGAGAGAGCAGTACTTC. Amino acid sequence: CAIRGSGRTREQYF.

J is TRBJ2-1 and V is TRBV4-1, with TRBD2 matching 12 bases. The CDR3 is 15 residues long. Germline V CDR1 and CDR2: MGHRA, YSYEKL. Unmatched junction bases numbered 6, after V lost 4 bases and J lost 8 bases. In DNA form, the CDR3 reads TGCGCCAGCAGCCCCGGACTAGCGGGAATTTATGAGCAGTTCTTC. Translated: CASSPGLAGIYEQFF.

The rearrangement links TRBV5-1 to TRBJ2-2, with TRBD2 as a possible D gene (5 bases). V was clipped by 2 bases and J by 0 bases, with 11 bases between them. There are 16 residues in the CDR3. Germline values: CDR1 SGHRS, CDR2 YFSETQ. The CDR3 DNA reads TGCGCCAGCAGCTTTACCCGGGGAGCGAACACCGGGGAGCTGTTTTTT. It encodes CASSFTRGANTGELFF.

V and J are TRBV2 and TRBJ2-1; D unresolved. Germline values: CDR1 SNHLY, CDR2 FYNNEI. CDR3 length: 13 residues. V was cut by 5 bases and J by 4 bases, with 9 bases left in between. Written as DNA, the CDR3 is TGTGCCAGCAGTCCTAGTGAATACAATGAGCAGTTCTTC. Encoded protein: CASSPSEYNEQFF.

V gene TRBV5-1 combines with J gene TRBJ2-5, with TRBD1 matching 10 bases. The CDR3 sequence is 16 residues long. Germline values: CDR1 SGHRS, CDR2 YFSETQ. Trimming took 0 bases from V and 2 from J; bases not matched to a gene: 4. Here the CDR3 reads CASSLEGTGAQETQYF. CDR3 sequence (DNA): TGCGCCAGCAGCTTGGAAGGGACAGGGGCTCAAGAGACCCAGTACTTC.

This clone was seen a handful of times. This chain links TRBV6-5 with TRBJ1-1; D unclear. V lost 0 bases to trimming and J lost 2 bases, with 10 bases between them. The length of the CDR3 is 15 residues. Germline values: CDR1 MNHEY, CDR2 SVGAGI. CDR3 in DNA: TGTGCCAGCAGTTACTCGACGGCGGTTAACACTGAAGCTTTCTTT. It codes for CASSYSTAVNTEAFF.

The rearrangement uses TRBV18 and TRBJ1-1; 9 positions match TRBD1. The germline V gene has CDR1 KGHSH and CDR2 LQKENI. With 3 bases clipped from V and 7 bases from J, the junction kept 9 bases outside the gene matches. CDR3 length equals 15 residues. The CDR3 nucleotides are TGTGCCAGCTCACCGCCTCCGGGACAGGGCTATGAAGCTTTCTTT. Amino acids: CASSPPPGQGYEAFF.

The CDR3 DNA follows: TGCAGCGCCGCCCGGGGGGGGACCTACAATGAGCAGTTCTTC. This encodes CSAARGGTYNEQFF. V and J are TRBV29-1 and TRBJ2-1; 8 bases fit TRBD2. This CDR3 is 14 amino acids long. V was pared by 7 bases and J by 2 bases, with 7 bases of the junction left unmatched. Germline CDR1 and CDR2: SQVTM and ANQGSEA.

In this sample, this clone turned up a few times. The V call is TRBV7-4, the J call TRBJ2-7; D is tentatively TRBD1 or TRBD2 (6 bases each). Germline assignment: CDR1 SGHVT and CDR2 SQSDAQ. This CDR3 spans 19 amino acids. V dropped 4 bases and J dropped 0 bases, with 25 bases sitting between them. Here the CDR3 reads CASSSADKGGGEPSYEQYF. For the CDR3, the DNA is TGTGCCAGCAGCTCAGCTGACAAGGGGGGCGGGGAACCCTCCTACGAGCAGTACTTC.

This chain links TRBV3-1 (or the pseudogene TRBV3-2) with TRBJ2-1, with 11 bases matching TRBD2. The ends lost 1 base at V and 9 bases at J; junction bases unmatched: 5. Germline values: CDR1 LGHDT, CDR2 YNNKEL (reference sequence). The CDR3 extends over 15 amino acids. CDR3 region: CASSQGTSGGIEQFF. As DNA, the CDR3 is TGTGCCAGCAGCCAAGGAACTAGCGGGGGTATTGAGCAGTTCTTC.

The chain is built from TRBV3-1 (or the pseudogene TRBV3-2) and TRBJ2-5, with 8 positions matching TRBD2. The junction had 7 bases not matched to a gene; V was cut back by 2 bases and J by 5 bases. The germline gives CDR1 LGHDT, CDR2 YNNKEL (reference sequence). The CDR3 spans 15 residues. The CDR3 spells CASSQSRTSWETQYF. Here the CDR3 DNA reads TGTGCCAGCAGCCAATCAAGGACTAGCTGGGAGACCCAGTACTTC.

This clone occurred a few times. The rearrangement joins TRBV5-1 to TRBJ1-4, with D unresolved. V gave up 0 bases and J gave up 5 bases, with 8 bases separating them. Germline lookup yields CDR1 SGHRS and CDR2 YFSETQ. This CDR3 region has 14 residues. CDR3 amino acids: CASSLVSPNEKLFF. The CDR3 region has the DNA TGCGCCAGCAGCTTGGTCAGCCCAAATGAAAAACTGTTTTTT.

DNA for the CDR3: TGTGCCAGCAGCTTATCGATCCAGACCAATGAAAAACTGTTTTTT. The encoded protein is CASSLSIQTNEKLFF. The chain combines TRBV7-6 with TRBJ1-4; D remains unclear. The V end lost 2 bases, the J end lost 5 bases, and 12 bases lay between the germline ends. Germline-derived CDR1 and CDR2 are SGHVS and FNYEAQ. The CDR3 sequence is 15 residues long.